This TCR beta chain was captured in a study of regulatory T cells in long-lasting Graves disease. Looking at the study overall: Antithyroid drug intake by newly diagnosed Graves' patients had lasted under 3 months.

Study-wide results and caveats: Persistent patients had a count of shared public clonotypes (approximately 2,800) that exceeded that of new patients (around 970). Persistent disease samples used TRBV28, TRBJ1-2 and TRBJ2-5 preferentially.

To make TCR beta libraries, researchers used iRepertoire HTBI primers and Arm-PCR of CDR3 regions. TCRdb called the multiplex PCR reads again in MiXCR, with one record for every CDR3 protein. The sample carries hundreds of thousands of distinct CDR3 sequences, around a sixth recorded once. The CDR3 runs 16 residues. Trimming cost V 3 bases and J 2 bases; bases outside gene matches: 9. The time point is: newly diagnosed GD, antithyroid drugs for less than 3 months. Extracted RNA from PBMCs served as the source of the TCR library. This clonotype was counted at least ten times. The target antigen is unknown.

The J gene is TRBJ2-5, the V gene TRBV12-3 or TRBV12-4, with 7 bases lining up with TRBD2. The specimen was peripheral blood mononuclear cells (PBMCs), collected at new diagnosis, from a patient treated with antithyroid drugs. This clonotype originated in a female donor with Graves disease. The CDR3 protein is CASSFLLADHQETQYF. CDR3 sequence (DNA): TGTGCCAGCAGTTTTTTGCTAGCGGACCATCAAGAGACCCAGTACTTC.